Sequencing of this TCR beta chain was carried out in a study of blood T cell repertoires in COVID-19. Using immunoSEQ multiplex PCR, the repertoire was profiled, and TCRdb retains in-frame clones only, with some absent. Of approximately 120,000 clones listed, about 81% are singletons. V lost 5 bases to trimming and J lost 10 bases; unmatched junction nucleotides: 16. Germline values: CDR1 SGHTA, CDR2 FQGNSA. The CDR3 is 16 amino acids. The Seattle site enrolled patients during active infection and followed them longitudinally. What was sequenced was peripheral blood. This TCR came from a man aged 25 to 40 with COVID-19, enrolled during active disease. The chain combines TRBV7-2 with TRBJ1-4; 7 bases align to TRBD1. DNA of the CDR3: TGTGCCAGCAGCCCGTCGACAGGGTTGCTTGTCGGAAAACTGTTTTTT. Translating gives CASSPSTGLLVGKLFF.